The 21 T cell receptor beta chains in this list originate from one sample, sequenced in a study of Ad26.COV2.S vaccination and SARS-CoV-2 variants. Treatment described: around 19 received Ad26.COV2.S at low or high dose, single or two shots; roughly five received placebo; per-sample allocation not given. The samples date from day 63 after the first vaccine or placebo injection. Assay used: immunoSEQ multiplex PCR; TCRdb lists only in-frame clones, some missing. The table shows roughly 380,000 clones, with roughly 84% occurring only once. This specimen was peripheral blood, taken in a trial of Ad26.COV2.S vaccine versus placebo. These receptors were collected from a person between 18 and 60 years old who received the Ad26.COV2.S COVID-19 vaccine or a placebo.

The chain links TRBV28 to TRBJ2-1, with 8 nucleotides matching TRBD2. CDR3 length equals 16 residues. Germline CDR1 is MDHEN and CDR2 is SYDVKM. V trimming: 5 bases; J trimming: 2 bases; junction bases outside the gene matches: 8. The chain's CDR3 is CASSPNYGGAYNEQFF. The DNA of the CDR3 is TGTGCCAGCAGTCCAAATTACGGGGGGGCCTACAATGAGCAGTTCTTC.

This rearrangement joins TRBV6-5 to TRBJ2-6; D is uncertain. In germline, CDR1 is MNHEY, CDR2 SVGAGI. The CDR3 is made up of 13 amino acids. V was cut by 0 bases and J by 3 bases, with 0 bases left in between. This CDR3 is CASSYSGANVLTF. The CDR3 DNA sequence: TGTGCCAGCAGTTACTCTGGGGCCAACGTCCTGACTTTC.

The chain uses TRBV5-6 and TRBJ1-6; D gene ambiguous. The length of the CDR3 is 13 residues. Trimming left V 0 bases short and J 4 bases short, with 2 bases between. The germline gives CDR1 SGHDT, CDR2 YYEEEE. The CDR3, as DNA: TGTGCCAGCAGCTTGGGTTATAATTCACCCCTCCACTTT. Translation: CASSLGYNSPLHF.

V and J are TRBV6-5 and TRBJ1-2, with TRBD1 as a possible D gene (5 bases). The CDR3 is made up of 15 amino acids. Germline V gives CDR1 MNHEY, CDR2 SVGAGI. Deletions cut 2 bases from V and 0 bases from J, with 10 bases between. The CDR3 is CASSYDSGPNYGYTF. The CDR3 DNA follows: TGTGCCAGCAGTTACGACAGCGGCCCTAACTATGGCTACACCTTC.

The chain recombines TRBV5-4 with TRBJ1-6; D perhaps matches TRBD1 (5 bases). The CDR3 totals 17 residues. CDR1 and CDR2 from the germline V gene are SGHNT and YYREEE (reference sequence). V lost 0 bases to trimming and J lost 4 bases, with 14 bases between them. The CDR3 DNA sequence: TGTGCCAGCAGCTTGGCAGCCACAGGAATTTATAATTCACCCCTCCACTTT. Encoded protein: CASSLAATGIYNSPLHF.

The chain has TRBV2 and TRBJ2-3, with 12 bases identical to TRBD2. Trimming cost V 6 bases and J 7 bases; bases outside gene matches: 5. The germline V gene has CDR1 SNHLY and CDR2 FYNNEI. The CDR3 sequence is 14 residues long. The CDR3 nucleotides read TGTGCCAGCAGCGCTAGCGGGGGGGTATATACGCAGTATTTT. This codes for CASSASGGVYTQYF.

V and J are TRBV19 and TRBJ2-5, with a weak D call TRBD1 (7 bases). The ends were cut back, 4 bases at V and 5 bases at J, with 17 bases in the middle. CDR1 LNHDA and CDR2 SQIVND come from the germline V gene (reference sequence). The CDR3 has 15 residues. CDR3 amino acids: CASSTSGGFGETQYF. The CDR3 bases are TGTGCCAGTAGTACCTCAGGGGGGTTTGGGGAGACCCAGTACTTC.

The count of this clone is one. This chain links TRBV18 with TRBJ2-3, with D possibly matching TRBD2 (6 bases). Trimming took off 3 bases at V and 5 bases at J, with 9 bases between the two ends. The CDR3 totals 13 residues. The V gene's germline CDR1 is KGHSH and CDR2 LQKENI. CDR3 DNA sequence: TGTGCCAGCTCACCGCCCGGGGGAGATACGCAGTATTTT. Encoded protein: CASSPPGGDTQYF.

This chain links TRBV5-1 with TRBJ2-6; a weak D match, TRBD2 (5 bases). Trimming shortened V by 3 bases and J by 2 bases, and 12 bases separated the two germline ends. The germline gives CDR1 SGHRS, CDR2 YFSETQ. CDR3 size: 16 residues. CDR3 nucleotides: TGCGCCAGCAGCTATTCTTGGACTGCTGGGGCCAACGTCCTGACTTTC. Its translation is CASSYSWTAGANVLTF.

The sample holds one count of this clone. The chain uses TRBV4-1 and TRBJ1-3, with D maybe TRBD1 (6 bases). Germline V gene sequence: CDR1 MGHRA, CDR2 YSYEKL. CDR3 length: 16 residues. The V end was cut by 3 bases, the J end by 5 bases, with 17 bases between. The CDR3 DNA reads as TGCGCCAGCAGCCAGGGCGGGGGCAGAGATCGAAACACCATATATTTT. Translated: CASSQGGGRDRNTIYF.

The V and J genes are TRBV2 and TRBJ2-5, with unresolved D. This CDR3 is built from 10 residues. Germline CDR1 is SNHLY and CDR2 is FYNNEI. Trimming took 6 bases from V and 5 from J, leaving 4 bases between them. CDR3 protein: CASRGETQYF. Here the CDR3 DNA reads TGTGCCAGCAGGGGGGAGACCCAGTACTTC.

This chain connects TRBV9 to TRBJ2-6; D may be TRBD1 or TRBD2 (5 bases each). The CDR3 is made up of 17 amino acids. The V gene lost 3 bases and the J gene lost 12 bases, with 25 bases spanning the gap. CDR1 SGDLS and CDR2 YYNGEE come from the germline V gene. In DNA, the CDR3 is TGTGCCAGCAGCGCTGGGTGGGGGATCCTCAGGTTAGGCGTCCTGACTTTC. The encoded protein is CASSAGWGILRLGVLTF.

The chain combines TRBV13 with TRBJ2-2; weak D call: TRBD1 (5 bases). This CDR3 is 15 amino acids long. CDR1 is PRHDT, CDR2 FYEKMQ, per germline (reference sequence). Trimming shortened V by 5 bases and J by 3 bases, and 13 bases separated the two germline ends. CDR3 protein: CASSPPDTYTGELFF. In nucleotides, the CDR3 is TGTGCCAGCAGCCCCCCGGACACCTACACCGGGGAGCTGTTTTTT.

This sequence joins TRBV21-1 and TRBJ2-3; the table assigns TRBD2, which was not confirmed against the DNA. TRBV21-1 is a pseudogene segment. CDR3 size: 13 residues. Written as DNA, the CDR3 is TGTGCCAGCAGCAAAGTAGTAACAGATACGCAGTATTTT. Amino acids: CASSKVVTDTQYF.

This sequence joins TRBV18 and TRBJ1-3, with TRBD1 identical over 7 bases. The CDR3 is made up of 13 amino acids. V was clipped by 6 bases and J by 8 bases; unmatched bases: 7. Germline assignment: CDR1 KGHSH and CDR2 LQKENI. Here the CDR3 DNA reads TGTGCCAGCTCCCAACGACAGGGAGACACCATATATTTT. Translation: CASSQRQGDTIYF.

The DNA for the CDR3 is TGCGCCAGCAGCTTGACACAAGCAACTAATGAAAAACTGTTTTTT. This gives the protein CASSLTQATNEKLFF. This rearrangement joins TRBV5-1 to TRBJ1-4, with D unclear. The germline V and J ends were trimmed by 1 base and 0 bases, with 7 bases remaining between them. The CDR3 length is 15 residues. Germline V lookup: CDR1 SGHRS, CDR2 YFSETQ.

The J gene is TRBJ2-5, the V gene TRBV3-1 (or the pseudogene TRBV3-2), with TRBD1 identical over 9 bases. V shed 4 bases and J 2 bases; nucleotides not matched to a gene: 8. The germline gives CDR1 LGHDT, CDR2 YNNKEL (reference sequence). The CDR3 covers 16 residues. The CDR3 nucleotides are TGTGCCAGCAGCCTACAGGGGGCGGGCAAACAAGAGACCCAGTACTTC. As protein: CASSLQGAGKQETQYF.

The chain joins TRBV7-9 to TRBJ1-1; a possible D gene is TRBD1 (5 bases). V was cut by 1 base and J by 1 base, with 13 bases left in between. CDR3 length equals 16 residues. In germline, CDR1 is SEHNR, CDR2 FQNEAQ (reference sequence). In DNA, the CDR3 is TGTGCCAGCAGCTTAGGGGAGGTCGGACAGAACACTGAAGCTTTCTTT. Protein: CASSLGEVGQNTEAFF.

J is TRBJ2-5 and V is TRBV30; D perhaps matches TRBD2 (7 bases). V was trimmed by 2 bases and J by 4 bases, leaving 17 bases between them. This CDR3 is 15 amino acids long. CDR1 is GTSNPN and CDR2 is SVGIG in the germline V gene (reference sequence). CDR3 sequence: CAWSRPSGGPETQYF. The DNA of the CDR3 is TGTGCCTGGAGTAGACCCTCGGGGGGCCCAGAGACCCAGTACTTC.

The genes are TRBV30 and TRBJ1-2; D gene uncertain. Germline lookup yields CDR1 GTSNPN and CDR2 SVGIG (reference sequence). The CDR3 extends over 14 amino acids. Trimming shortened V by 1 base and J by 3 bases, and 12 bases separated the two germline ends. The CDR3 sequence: CAWSGSPYHYGYTF. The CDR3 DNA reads TGTGCCTGGAGTGGATCCCCTTACCACTATGGCTACACCTTC.

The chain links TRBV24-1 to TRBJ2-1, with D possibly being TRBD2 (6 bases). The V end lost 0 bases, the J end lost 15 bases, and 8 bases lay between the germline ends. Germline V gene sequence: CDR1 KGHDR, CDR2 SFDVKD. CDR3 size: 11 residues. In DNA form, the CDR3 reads TGTGCCACCAGTGATTTGCGGGGGTTGTTCTTC. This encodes CATSDLRGLFF.